One and the same sample provided the 17 T cell receptor beta chains below, sequenced in a study of T cell clones after liver transplantation. Sequencing was performed with immunoSEQ multiplex PCR; in TCRdb, only in-frame clones are kept and a portion is missing. The repertoire holds about 15,000 clones, with more than 65% as singletons. Sequencing used CD8+ T cells from blood, obtained around 44 months after liver transplant. These receptors came from a human patient who received a liver transplant. Some of the T cells might come from the graft donor.

The V call is TRBV9, the J call TRBJ2-5; 7 bases match TRBD2. There are 14 residues in the CDR3. V trimming: 4 bases; J trimming: 4 bases; junction bases outside the gene matches: 7. Germline V lookup: CDR1 SGDLS, CDR2 YYNGEE. The CDR3 region is CASSPEGGGETQYF. In DNA form, the CDR3 reads TGTGCCAGCAGCCCCGAGGGCGGGGGAGAGACCCAGTACTTC.

The chain uses TRBV4-1 and TRBJ1-1, with D perhaps matching TRBD1 (6 bases). V was trimmed by 6 bases and J by 3 bases, leaving 20 bases between them. The CDR3 totals 16 residues. Germline V gene sequence: CDR1 MGHRA, CDR2 YSYEKL. CDR3 sequence: CASRREVGGADTEAFF. The CDR3 DNA follows: TGCGCCAGCAGGCGCGAGGTGGGGGGCGCGGACACTGAAGCTTTCTTT.

This clone showed up just a few times. This rearrangement joins TRBV10-1 to TRBJ1-1; 9 positions match TRBD1. The V gene's germline CDR1 is WNHNN and CDR2 SYGVQD (reference sequence). CDR3 length equals 13 residues. J was trimmed by 10 bases and V by 2 bases; bases with no gene match: 5. The CDR3, as DNA: TGCGCCAGCAGTGAGGCCCCGGGACAGGGAGCTTTCTTT. Its translation: CASSEAPGQGAFF.

This clone has a handful of counts. The V and J genes are TRBV6-6 and TRBJ1-1; no firm D call. The CDR3 totals 13 residues. CDR1 and CDR2 from the germline V gene are MNHNY and SVGAGI (reference sequence). Deletions cut 6 bases from V and 4 bases from J, with 12 bases between. CDR3 amino acids: CASSASGTTEAFF. The CDR3 DNA reads TGTGCCAGCAGCGCGTCGGGTACCACTGAAGCTTTCTTT.

V and J are TRBV5-1 and TRBJ2-7, with D maybe TRBD2 (7 bases). Germline loops: CDR1 SGHRS, CDR2 YFSETQ. V was pared by 3 bases and J by 4 bases, with 17 bases between. CDR3 length: 15 residues. CDR3 DNA: TGCGCCAGCAGCTGGGGGGGCGCGGGGATGTACGAGCAGTACTTC. Amino acids: CASSWGGAGMYEQYF. The whole variable domain, remainder taken from reference TRBV5-1 and TRBJ2-7, is KAGVTQTPRYLIKTRGQQVTLSCSPISGHRSVSWYQQTPGQGLQFLFEYFSETQRNKGNFPGRFSGRQFSNSRSEMNVSTLELGDSALYLCASSWGGAGMYEQYFGPGTRLTVT.

For this clone: This sample includes further DNA sequences coding for the same CDR3. The V call is TRBV28, the J call TRBJ1-1; D uncertain. The germline V and J ends were trimmed by 3 bases and 5 bases, with 4 bases remaining between them. This CDR3 has 11 residues. The germline CDR1 and CDR2 sequences are MDHEN and SYDVKM. The CDR3 DNA reads TGTGCCAGCAGTTTGGGAACTGAAGCTTTCTTT. Amino acid sequence: CASSLGTEAFF.

V gene TRBV15 combines with J gene TRBJ1-5, with D unresolved. CDR3 length equals 16 residues. Germline V gives CDR1 LNHNV, CDR2 YYDKDF (reference sequence). V was cut by 0 bases and J by 1 base, with 10 bases left in between. CDR3 DNA sequence: TGTGCCACCAGCAGAGATACGGGATGGAGCAATCAGCCCCAGCATTTT. Protein sequence: CATSRDTGWSNQPQHF. Based on the CDR3 plus reference TRBV15 and TRBJ1-5, the full variable domain is DAMVIQNPRYQVTQFGKPVTLSCSQTLNHNVMYWYQQKSSQAPKLLFHYYDKDFNNEADTPDNFQSRRPNTSFCFLDIRSPGLGDTAMYLCATSRDTGWSNQPQHFGDGTRLSIL.

This clone was picked up one time. This sequence joins TRBV27 and TRBJ2-1, with 8 bases identical to TRBD1. Germline CDR1 is MNHEY and CDR2 is SMNVEV (reference sequence). V shed 4 bases and J 9 bases; nucleotides not matched to a gene: 5. This CDR3 comprises 13 residues. The CDR3 region has the DNA TGTGCCAGCAGTTCACAGGGGGGAAGTGAGCAGTTCTTC. Amino acid sequence: CASSSQGGSEQFF.

The chain links TRBV25-1 to TRBJ1-3; 7 nucleotides line up with TRBD1. This CDR3 comprises 17 residues. V trimming: 0 bases; J trimming: 12 bases; junction bases outside the gene matches: 17. Germline CDR1 reads MGHDK; CDR2 reads SYGVNS. CDR3 DNA sequence: TGTGCCAGCAGTGAATATTGGCGGACAGGCCCTGGAACGGACATATATTTT. Encoded protein: CASSEYWRTGPGTDIYF. Combining the CDR3 with reference TRBV25-1 and TRBJ1-3 gives the whole variable domain EADIYQTPRYLVIGTGKKITLECSQTMGHDKMYWYQQDPGMELHLIHYSYGVNSTEKGDLSSESTVSRIRTEHFPLTLESARPSHTSQYLCASSEYWRTGPGTDIYFGEGSWLTVV.

This clone was observed a few times. The rearrangement uses TRBV7-6 and TRBJ2-7; D might be TRBD1 or TRBD2, each matching 5 bases. The V end lost 5 bases, the J end lost 6 bases, and 11 bases lay between the germline ends. The germline gives CDR1 SGHVS, CDR2 FNYEAQ. CDR3 length: 12 residues. For the CDR3, the DNA is TGTGCCAGCAGCCGTTGGGGGAGCGAGCAGTACTTC. Translating gives CASSRWGSEQYF.

This chain joins TRBV27 and TRBJ2-5; 7 positions match TRBD2. V shed 5 bases and J 4 bases; nucleotides not matched to a gene: 4. CDR1 MNHEY and CDR2 SMNVEV come from the germline V gene (reference sequence). This CDR3 is built from 13 residues. The CDR3 is CASSHGGIETQYF. CDR3 coding DNA: TGTGCCAGCAGTCACGGGGGGATAGAGACCCAGTACTTC.

This chain links TRBV27 with TRBJ2-6; the D gene is possibly TRBD2 (6 bases). This CDR3 comprises 19 residues. CDR1 is MNHEY, CDR2 SMNVEV, per germline (reference sequence). Trimming stripped 3 bases from V and 4 bases from J, with 22 bases between. The CDR3 is CASSLKRVPASGGANVLTF. CDR3 sequence (DNA): TGTGCCAGCAGTTTGAAGCGGGTCCCCGCCTCGGGGGGGGCCAACGTCCTGACTTTC.

The CDR3 loop is CASTSGVGYTF. The CDR3 DNA is TGTGCCAGCACCTCAGGGGTCGGCTACACCTTC. V and J are TRBV5-6 and TRBJ1-2; possibly TRBD1 for D (6 bases). The germline CDR1 and CDR2 sequences are SGHDT and YYEEEE. Trimming removed 6 bases from V and 8 bases from J, with 11 bases in between. This CDR3 is built from 11 residues.

This clone came up a few times. The chain recombines TRBV11-2 with TRBJ2-7, with D possibly matching TRBD2 (6 bases). Trimming stripped 4 bases from V and 7 bases from J, with 20 bases between. Germline values: CDR1 SGHAT, CDR2 FQNNGV. This CDR3 comprises 15 residues. Written as DNA, the CDR3 is TGTGCCAGCAGCTACCACGGGACTCCTCCTCGGGAGCAGTACTTC. As protein: CASSYHGTPPREQYF.

The J gene is TRBJ1-2, the V gene TRBV30; no firm D call. Germline lookup yields CDR1 GTSNPN and CDR2 SVGIG (reference sequence). V was shortened by 3 bases and J by 1 base, with 3 bases between the two germline ends. This CDR3 has 11 amino acids. The CDR3, as DNA: TGTGCCTGGAGGGTTAACTATGGCTACACCTTC. This translates into CAWRVNYGYTF.

This rearrangement joins TRBV4-1 to TRBJ2-1; unclear D gene. Trimming left V 8 bases short and J 5 bases short, with 13 bases between. The CDR3 has 13 residues. Germline V CDR1 and CDR2: MGHRA, YSYEKL. CDR3 in amino acids: CASGKVQNNEQFF. For the CDR3, the DNA is TGCGCCAGCGGAAAGGTACAGAACAATGAGCAGTTCTTC.

The chain couples TRBV11-2 to TRBJ2-3; D remains unclear. With 1 base removed from V and 2 bases from J, the gap between germline ends came to 13 bases. Germline V gene sequence: CDR1 SGHAT, CDR2 FQNNGV. The CDR3 covers 16 residues. The chain's CDR3 is CASSLGVGMVTDTQYF. CDR3 sequence (DNA): TGTGCCAGCAGCTTAGGTGTAGGGATGGTCACAGATACGCAGTATTTT.